This T cell receptor beta chain comes out of a study of OX40 agonist ivuxolimab in advanced cancers. General study findings and limits: At 0.1 to 3.0 mg/kg, CD4+ and CD8+ blood T cells expanded clonally by week 6. Expanded clones were, on average, more numerous in CD8+ T cells than in CD4+.

With respect to this clone: Its antigen is still unknown.

Assay: immunoSEQ multiplex PCR; the TCRdb copy retains only in-frame clones and omits some. Of approximately 7,400 clones in the sample, approximately 73% were seen once. V shed 4 bases, J shed 2 bases, and the junction held 7 bases outside the gene matches. The CDR3 extends over 15 amino acids. CDR1 MGHRA and CDR2 YSYEKL come from the germline V gene. The sample here was CD4+ or CD8+ T cells sorted from blood, taken in a trial of the OX40 agonist ivuxolimab. This sequence was found in an adult with an advanced solid tumor such as melanoma, head and neck, liver or kidney cancer. The chain carries TRBV4-1 and TRBJ2-7, with 8 bases that match TRBD2. CDR3 protein: CASSLVLAATYEQYF. The CDR3 DNA sequence: TGCGCCAGCAGCCTGGTACTAGCGGCCACCTACGAGCAGTACTTC.